This is a list of T cell receptor beta chains from one sample in a study of T cell repertoires in cytomegalovirus infection. The antigens these receptors bind are not known. TCRdb used MiXCR to reprocess the reads, holding one entry per CDR3 protein. The data hold fewer than 1,000,000 distinct CDR3 sequences, with approximately 31% observed a single time. The sample in question was cultured CD8+ T cells from PBMCs, obtained from culture after CMV antigen stimulation. All receptors come from a human donor in good health (CMV status not recorded). Some clones in this sample may be carry-over from other donors' samples. CDR3s leave out the opening cysteine and the closing phenylalanine or tryptophan.

j_call v_call cdr3_length cdr3_aa
TRBJ2-2 TRBV11-2 15 ASLPFGQRGPTGELF
TRBJ1-4 TRBV27 13 ASSFSTGKWEKLF
TRBJ1-5 TRBV7-9 15 ASSLELGGISNQPQH
TRBJ2-3 TRBV6-2/TRBV6-3 12 ASSPGVTTDTQY
TRBJ2-3 TRBV7-8 15 ASSPKPAGGLTDTQY
TRBJ2-7 TRBV7-8 11 ASSLYQPYEQY
TRBJ1-2 TRBV12-3/TRBV12-4 13 ASSFNQAVNYGYT
TRBJ1-4 TRBV15 9 ATSGNEKLF
TRBJ1-5 TRBV27 14 ASSLSGESGGQPQH
TRBJ2-1 TRBV5-5 10 ASSPATTGWF
TRBJ2-1 TRBV9 13 ASSRAGPAGNEQF
TRBJ1-2 TRBV6-2/TRBV6-3 11 ASSYGHSFGYT
TRBJ1-1 TRBV7-9 13 ASSFRDSPNTEAF
TRBJ1-2 TRBV5-4 13 ASSSGDSSNYGYT
TRBJ1-1 TRBV7-6 12 ASSQEGSATEAF
TRBJ2-5 TRBV12-3/TRBV12-4 11 ASSLLATETQY
TRBJ1-2 TRBV5-5 15 ASSPTLGQGARYGYT
TRBJ2-5 TRBV12-3/TRBV12-4 16 ASSLSLGPAGGGETQY
TRBJ2-1 TRBV6-5 14 ASSYSMVSSYNEQF
TRBJ1-1 TRBV7-2 10 ASRQQNTEAF
TRBJ2-1 TRBV4-1 11 ASSQRLLDEQF
TRBJ1-2 TRBV4-1 11 ASSQEGSYGYS